Listed below are T cell receptor beta chains from one sample, sequenced in a study of CD4 T cells in relation to SARS-CoV-2 and coronaviruses. Their recognized antigens are unknown. Profiling relied on immunoSEQ multiplex PCR, and the TCRdb table lists in-frame clones only, not all of them. The data show about 36,000 clones, with 77% seen just once and roughly 2.8% held by the top ten. Sequences were obtained from memory CD4+ T cells from PBMCs, cultured in vitro. The receptors originated from an adult with COVID-19. Both conserved end residues are part of each CDR3. A D gene is named only where the DNA matches it firmly. Some rows have no size entry. The others give once, few or many, or a class for an expanded clone.

NA,NA,TRBJ1-3,TRBV28,TGTGCCAGCAGTTTAGTCAGGGTTGGAAACACCATATATTTT,CASSLVRVGNTIYF
NA,NA,TRBJ1-5,TRBV5-6,TGTGCCAGCAGCTGGCGGACAGAAAATCAGCCCCAGCATTTT,CASSWRTENQPQHF
NA,NA,TRBJ2-1,TRBV5-1,TGCGCCAGCAGCTTGGCTACAGGGAGCTCCTACAATGAGCAGTTCTTC,CASSLATGSSYNEQFF
NA,TRBD1,TRBJ1-3,TRBV7-3,TGTGCCAGCAGCTCCACAGGGGACCCTGGAAACACCATATATTTT,CASSSTGDPGNTIYF
NA,NA,TRBJ1-3,TRBV7-9,TGTGCCAGCAGCCTTGGGGGTTCTTCTGGAAACACCATATATTTT,CASSLGGSSGNTIYF
NA,NA,TRBJ2-5,TRBV19,TGTGCCAGTAGACCGGCCGTGGCAGGGAGAGAGACCCAGTACTTC,CASRPAVAGRETQYF
NA,NA,TRBJ1-2,TRBV4-1,TGCGCCAGCAGCCAATCTAGAACGGCGCAAGGGCACTATGGCTACACCTTC,CASSQSRTAQGHYGYTF
NA,NA,TRBJ2-3,TRBV27,TGTGCCAGCAAAATATACGGACAGACCCCATCTAGCACAGATACGCAGTATTTT,CASKIYGQTPSSTDTQYF
NA,NA,TRBJ1-4,TRBV2,TGTGCCAGCAGGACCGGGACAACCTCAACTAATGAAAAACTGTTTTTT,CASRTGTTSTNEKLFF
NA,NA,TRBJ2-7,TRBV7-8,TGTGCCAGCAGCTTAGCGCTTGGGACCGATACCTACGAGCAGTACTTC,CASSLALGTDTYEQYF
few,NA,TRBJ1-1,TRBV27,TGTGCCAGCAGTTTATCGAATTGGGGGACCCATCGACAGGTTGGAGCTTTCTTT,CASSLSNWGTHRQVGAFF
NA,TRBD2,TRBJ2-5,TRBV6-1,TGTGCCAGCAGTGAACAAGGGACTAGCGGGAGAGAGACCCAGTACTTC,CASSEQGTSGRETQYF
NA,NA,TRBJ2-1,TRBV30,TGTGCCTGGAGCCGGAGCAATGAGCAGTTCTTC,CAWSRSNEQFF
NA,NA,TRBJ1-5,TRBV20-1,TGCAGTGCTAGTGGACAGTCGAGCAATCAGCCCCAGCATTTT,CSASGQSSNQPQHF
NA,NA,TRBJ1-4,TRBV4-1,TGCGCCAGCAGCCAACGCAGAGCGACAACTAATGAAAAACTGTTTTTT,CASSQRRATTNEKLFF
NA,TRBD1,TRBJ2-3,TRBV28,TGTGCCAGCAGTTCCGACAGGGGGCTAAGCACAGATACGCAGTATTTT,CASSSDRGLSTDTQYF
once,NA,TRBJ2-1,TRBV19,TGTGCCAGTAGTATTTGGGGGAGCGCTAGCTACAATGAGCAGTTCTTC,CASSIWGSASYNEQFF